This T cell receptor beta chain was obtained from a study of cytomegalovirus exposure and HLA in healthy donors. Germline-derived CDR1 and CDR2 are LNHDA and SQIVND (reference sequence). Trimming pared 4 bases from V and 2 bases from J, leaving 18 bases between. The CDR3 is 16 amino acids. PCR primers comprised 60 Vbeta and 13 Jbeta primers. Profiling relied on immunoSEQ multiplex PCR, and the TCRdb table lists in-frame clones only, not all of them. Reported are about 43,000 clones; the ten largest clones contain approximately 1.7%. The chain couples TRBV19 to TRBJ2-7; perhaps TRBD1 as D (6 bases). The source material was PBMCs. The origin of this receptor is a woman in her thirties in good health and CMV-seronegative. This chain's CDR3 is CASSTPQGRLTYEQYF. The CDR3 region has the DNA TGTGCCAGTAGTACCCCGCAGGGGCGCCTAACCTACGAGCAGTACTTC.